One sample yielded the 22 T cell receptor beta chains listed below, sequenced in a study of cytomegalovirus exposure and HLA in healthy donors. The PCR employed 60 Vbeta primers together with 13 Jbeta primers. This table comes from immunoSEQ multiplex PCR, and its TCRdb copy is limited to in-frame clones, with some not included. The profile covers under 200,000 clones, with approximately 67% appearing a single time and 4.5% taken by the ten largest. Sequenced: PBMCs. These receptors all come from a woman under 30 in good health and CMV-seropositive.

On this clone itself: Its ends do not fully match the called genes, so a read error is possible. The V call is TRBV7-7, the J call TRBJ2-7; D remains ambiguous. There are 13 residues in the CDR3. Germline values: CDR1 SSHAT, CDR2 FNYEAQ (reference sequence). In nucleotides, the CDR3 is TGTGCTAGCAGCTTATGGCCAGGCTACGAGCAGTACTTC. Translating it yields CASSLWPGYEQYF.

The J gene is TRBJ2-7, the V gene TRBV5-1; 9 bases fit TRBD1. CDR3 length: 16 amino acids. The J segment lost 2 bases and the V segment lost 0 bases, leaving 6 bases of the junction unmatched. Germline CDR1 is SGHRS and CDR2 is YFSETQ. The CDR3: CASSLDWTGVTYEQYF. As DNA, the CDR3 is TGCGCCAGCAGCTTGGACTGGACAGGGGTAACCTACGAGCAGTACTTC.

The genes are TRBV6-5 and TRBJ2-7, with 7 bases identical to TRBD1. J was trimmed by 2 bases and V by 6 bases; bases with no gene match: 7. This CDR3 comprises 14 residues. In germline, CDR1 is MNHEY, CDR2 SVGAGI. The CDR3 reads CASSSGQRPYEQYF. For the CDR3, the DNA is TGTGCCAGCAGCTCGGGACAGAGACCCTACGAGCAGTACTTC.

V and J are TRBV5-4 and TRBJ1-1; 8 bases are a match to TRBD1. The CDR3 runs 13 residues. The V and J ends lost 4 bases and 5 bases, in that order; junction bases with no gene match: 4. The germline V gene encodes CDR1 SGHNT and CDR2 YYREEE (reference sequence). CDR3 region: CASSTGQGTEAFF. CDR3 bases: TGTGCCAGCAGCACCGGACAGGGAACTGAAGCTTTCTTT.

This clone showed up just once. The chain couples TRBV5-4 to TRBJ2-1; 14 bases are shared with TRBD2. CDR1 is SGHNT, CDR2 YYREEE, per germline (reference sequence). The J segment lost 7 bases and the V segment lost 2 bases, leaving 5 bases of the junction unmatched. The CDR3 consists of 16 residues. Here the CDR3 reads CASSLRLAGGPNEQFF. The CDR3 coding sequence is TGTGCCAGCAGCTTAAGACTAGCGGGAGGGCCTAATGAGCAGTTCTTC. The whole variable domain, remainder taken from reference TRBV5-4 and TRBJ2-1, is ETGVTQSPTHLIKTRGQQVTLRCSSQSGHNTVSWYQQALGQGPQFIFQYYREEENGRGNFPPRFSGLQFPNYSSELNVNALELDDSALYLCASSLRLAGGPNEQFFGPGTRLTVL.

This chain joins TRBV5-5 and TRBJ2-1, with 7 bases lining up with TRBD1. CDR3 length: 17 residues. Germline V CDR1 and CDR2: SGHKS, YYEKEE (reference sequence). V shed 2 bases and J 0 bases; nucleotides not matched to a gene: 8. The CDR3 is CASSLSGTVTSYNEQFF. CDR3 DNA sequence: TGTGCCAGCAGCTTATCGGGGACAGTAACCTCCTACAATGAGCAGTTCTTC. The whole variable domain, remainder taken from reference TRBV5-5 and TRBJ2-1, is DAGVTQSPTHLIKTRGQQVTLRCSPISGHKSVSWYQQVLGQGPQFIFQYYEKEERGRGNFPDRFSARQFPNYSSELNVNALLLGDSALYLCASSLSGTVTSYNEQFFGPGTRLTVL.

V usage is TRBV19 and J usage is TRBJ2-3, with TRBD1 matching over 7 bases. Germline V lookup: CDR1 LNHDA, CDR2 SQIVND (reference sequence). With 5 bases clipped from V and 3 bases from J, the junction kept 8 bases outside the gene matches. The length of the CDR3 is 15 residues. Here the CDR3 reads CASSDRGLGTDTQYF. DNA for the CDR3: TGTGCCAGTAGTGATAGGGGGCTTGGGACAGATACGCAGTATTTT.

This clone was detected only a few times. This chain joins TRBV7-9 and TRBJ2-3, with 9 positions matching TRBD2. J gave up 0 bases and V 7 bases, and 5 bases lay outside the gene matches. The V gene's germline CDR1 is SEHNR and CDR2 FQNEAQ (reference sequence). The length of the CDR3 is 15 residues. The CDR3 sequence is CASIHLAGSTDTQYF. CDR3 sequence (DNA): TGTGCCAGCATTCACCTAGCGGGGAGCACAGATACGCAGTATTTT.

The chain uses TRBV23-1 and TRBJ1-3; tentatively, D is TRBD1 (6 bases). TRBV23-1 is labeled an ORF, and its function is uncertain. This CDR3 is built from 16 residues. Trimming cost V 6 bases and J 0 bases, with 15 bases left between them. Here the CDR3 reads CASRLYDRYSGNTIYF. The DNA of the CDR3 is TGCGCCAGCAGGCTTTATGACAGGTACTCTGGAAACACCATATATTTT.

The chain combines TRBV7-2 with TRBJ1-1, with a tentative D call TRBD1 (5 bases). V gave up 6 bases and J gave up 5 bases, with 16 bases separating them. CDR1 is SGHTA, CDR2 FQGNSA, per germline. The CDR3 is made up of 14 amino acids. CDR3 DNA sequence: TGTGCCAGCAGTTATTCCAGGGTAACGACTGAAGCTTTCTTT. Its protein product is CASSYSRVTTEAFF.

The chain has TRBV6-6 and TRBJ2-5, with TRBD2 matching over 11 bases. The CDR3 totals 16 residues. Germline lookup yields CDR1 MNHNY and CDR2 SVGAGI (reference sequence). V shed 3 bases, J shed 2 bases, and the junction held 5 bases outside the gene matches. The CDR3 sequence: CASSYGSGGVQETQYF. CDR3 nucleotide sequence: TGTGCCAGCAGTTATGGTAGCGGGGGGGTTCAAGAGACCCAGTACTTC.

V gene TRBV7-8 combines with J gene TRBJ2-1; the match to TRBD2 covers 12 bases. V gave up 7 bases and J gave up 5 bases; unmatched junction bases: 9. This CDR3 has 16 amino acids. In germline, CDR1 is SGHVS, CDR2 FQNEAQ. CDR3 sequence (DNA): TGTGCCAGCACCCCTAGCGGGGGGGCCGGGGACAATGAGCAGTTCTTC. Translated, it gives CASTPSGGAGDNEQFF.

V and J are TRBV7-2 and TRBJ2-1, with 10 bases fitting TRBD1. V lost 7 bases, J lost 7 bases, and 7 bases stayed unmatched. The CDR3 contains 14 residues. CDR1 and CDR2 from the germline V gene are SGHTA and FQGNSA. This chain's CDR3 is CASTADRGRNEQFF. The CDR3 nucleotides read TGTGCCAGCACCGCGGACAGGGGGAGGAATGAGCAGTTCTTC.

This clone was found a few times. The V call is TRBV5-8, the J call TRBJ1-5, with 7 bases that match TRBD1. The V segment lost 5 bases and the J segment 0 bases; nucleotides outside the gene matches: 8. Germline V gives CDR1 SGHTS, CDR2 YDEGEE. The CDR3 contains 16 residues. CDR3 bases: TGTGCCAGCAGTCGCGGGACAGAAAATAGCAATCAGCCCCAGCATTTT. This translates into CASSRGTENSNQPQHF.

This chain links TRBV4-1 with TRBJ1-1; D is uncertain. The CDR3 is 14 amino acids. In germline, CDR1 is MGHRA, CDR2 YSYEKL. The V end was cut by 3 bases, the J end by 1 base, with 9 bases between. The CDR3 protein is CASSQTRSNTEAFF. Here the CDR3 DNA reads TGCGCCAGCAGCCAGACCAGGTCGAACACTGAAGCTTTCTTT.

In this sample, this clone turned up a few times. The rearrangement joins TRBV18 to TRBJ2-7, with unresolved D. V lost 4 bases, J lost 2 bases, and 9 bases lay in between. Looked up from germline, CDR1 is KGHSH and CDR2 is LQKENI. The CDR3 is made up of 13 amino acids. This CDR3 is CASSLSPAYEQYF. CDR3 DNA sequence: TGTGCCAGCTCACTCTCCCCCGCCTACGAGCAGTACTTC.

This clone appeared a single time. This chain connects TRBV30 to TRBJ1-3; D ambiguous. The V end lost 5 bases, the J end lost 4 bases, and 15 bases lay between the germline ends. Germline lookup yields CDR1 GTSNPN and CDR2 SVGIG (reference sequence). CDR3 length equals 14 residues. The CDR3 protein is CAWSPLTVGNTIYF. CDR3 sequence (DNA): TGTGCCTGGTCCCCTCTGACTGTAGGAAACACCATATATTTT.

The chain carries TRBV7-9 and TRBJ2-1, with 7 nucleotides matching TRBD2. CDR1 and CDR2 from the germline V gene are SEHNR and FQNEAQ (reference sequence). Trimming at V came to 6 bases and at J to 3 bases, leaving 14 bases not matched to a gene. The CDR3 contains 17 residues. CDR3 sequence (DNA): TGTGCCAGCAGACTCACTAAAAAAGCTAGCGGCTACAATGAGCAGTTCTTC. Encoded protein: CASRLTKKASGYNEQFF.

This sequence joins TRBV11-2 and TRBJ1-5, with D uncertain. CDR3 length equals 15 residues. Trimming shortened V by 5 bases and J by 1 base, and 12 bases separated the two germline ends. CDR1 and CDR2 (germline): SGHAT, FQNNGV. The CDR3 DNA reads TGTGCCAGCAGCCTTACATTCAGAAGCAATCAGCCCCAGCATTTT. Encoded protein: CASSLTFRSNQPQHF.

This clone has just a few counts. The CDR3 reads CASSYLGPGYGYTF. CDR3 coding DNA: TGTGCCAGCAGTTACCTGGGGCCGGGCTATGGCTACACCTTC. The rearrangement uses TRBV6-5 and TRBJ1-2; D perhaps matches TRBD1 (5 bases). CDR3 length: 14 residues. V lost 2 bases, J lost 4 bases, and 11 bases lay in between. Germline assignment: CDR1 MNHEY and CDR2 SVGAGI.

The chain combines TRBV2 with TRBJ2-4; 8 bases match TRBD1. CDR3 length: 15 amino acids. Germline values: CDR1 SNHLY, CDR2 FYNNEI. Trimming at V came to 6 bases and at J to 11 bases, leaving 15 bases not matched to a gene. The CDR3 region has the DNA TGTGCCAGCAGCGACGACAGGGGTGATCTCGGGCTTCAGTACTTC. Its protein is CASSDDRGDLGLQYF.

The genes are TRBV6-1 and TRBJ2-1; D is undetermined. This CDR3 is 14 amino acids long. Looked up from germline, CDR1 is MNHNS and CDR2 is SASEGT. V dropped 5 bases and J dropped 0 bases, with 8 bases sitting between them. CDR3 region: CASSLEFSYNEQFF. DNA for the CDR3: TGTGCCAGCAGTCTAGAGTTCTCCTACAATGAGCAGTTCTTC.